The source of this T cell receptor beta chain is a study of blood T cell repertoires in COVID-19. About the research overall: Collection of acute and convalescent COVID-19 samples took place in the United States, Italy and Spain.

Trimming removed 6 bases at V and 3 bases at J, with 6 bases between. The CDR3 spans 12 residues. Looked up from germline, CDR1 is ENHRY and CDR2 is SYGVKD. TCRdb keeps only in-frame clones here, not all; method: immunoSEQ multiplex PCR. The sample yields roughly 230,000 clones, around four fifths seen once. This sequence was found in a woman in her sixties or seventies with active or convalescent COVID-19. Sequencing input: peripheral blood. The gene calls are TRBV10-3 and TRBJ1-5; D call uncertain. In DNA form, the CDR3 reads TGTGCCATCAGCGACAACAATCAGCCCCAGCATTTT. The encoded protein is CAISDNNQPQHF.